This T cell receptor (beta chain) is drawn from a study of blood T cell repertoires in COVID-19 (dated by TCRdb to the early 2020s). Some background on the complete study: Collaborator samples came from the United States, Italy and Spain and covered acute and convalescent phases of COVID-19. A de-identified subject ID, COVID-19 status, age in years and sex were almost always included in the sample metadata. The prospective study material was composed of cDNA or gDNA derived from T cells, B-cell-depleted T cells, or PBMCs. Where HLA class I and class II types were available, the types were taken from metadata supplied by the sample provider, not from assay-based typing. The repertoires were released in a freely available public database meant as a resource for research on the immune response to SARS-CoV-2. Subjects who had been exposed to COVID-19, were actively infected with it, or had recovered from it provided the deeply sampled blood TCRbeta repertoires that made up the dataset. The samples were drawn from the first 160 participants of the ongoing ImmuneRACE study and from over a thousand subjects provided by 6 global collaborators. Broad study findings and their caveats: Clinical and demographic metadata were provided uncurated, with the amount varying by source and participant.

Concerning this clone: Its antigen specificity is not known. Base qualities are missing; no much larger clone stands one base away.

The immunoSEQ Assay, a bias-controlled multiplex PCR, was used to amplify TCRbeta CDR3 regions from genomic DNA. From the authors' description of their analysis: The number of nucleated cells in each sample was estimated from the amplification of reference gene primers within the assay. Sequence reads were collapsed and filtered to measure the absolute abundance of every unique TCRbeta CDR3 rearrangement. For each sample, productive Simpson clonality was calculated as the square root of Simpson's diversity index over productive rearrangements. The table was pulled from immuneACCESS by TCRdb, which kept in-frame rearrangements only. Such tables lose some clones; where checked, under half of the loss comes from unresolved V genes, and the rest has no known cause. V, J and clone size are taken as reported in that table, and D and trimming were inferred from the DNA itself. For this sample there are roughly 230,000 clones; 89% appear just once. The ten largest clonotypes hold about 4.6% of the sample.

Samples from volunteer blood donors who had recovered from COVID-19 were contributed by a second Seattle source. Collaborating institutions collected whole blood in K2EDTA tubes following their own protocols. For TCRbeta analysis, collaborators shipped samples in one of three forms: frozen whole blood, isolated PBMCs, or DNA extracted from either of those sample types. From a lookup of the germline V gene, CDR1 and CDR2 are LGHNA and YSLEER. The germline ends are 12 bases apart after V is trimmed by 4 bases and J by 3 bases. Spanning cysteine to phenylalanine, the CDR3 consists of 14 amino acids. Of all the DNA, just the CDR3 is kept, 42 bases in frame from base 1.

This TCR derives from a woman aged 40 to 49 who had recovered from COVID-19. Recombination connected TRBV4-3 to TRBJ2-5; the D gene remains uncertain. The material sequenced was peripheral blood. The CDR3 region has the sequence CASSPAGSKETQYF. The nucleotides are TGCGCCAGCAGCCCTGCCGGGTCCAAAGAGACCCAGTACTTC.